This T cell receptor (beta chain) was sequenced for a study of blood T cells in healthy people across ages. Study findings and constraints: More naive CD4+ cells and higher diversity were found in long-lived than in aged donors. A strong correlation was found between TCR beta diversity and the percentage of naive T cells.

The germline gives CDR1 LNHNV, CDR2 YYDKDF (reference sequence). Trimming shortened V by 3 bases and J by 0 bases, and 9 bases separated the two germline ends. The CDR3 is made up of 15 amino acids. Each sample used at least 6 million PBMCs. At least 5.5 micrograms of total RNA were extracted per sample. Sample-barcoded 5' priming and a J-beta primer mix drove a second PCR of roughly 7 to 11 cycles. TCRdb fed the 5' RACE reads into MiXCR, producing one record per CDR3 protein. The repertoire holds some 1.5 million distinct CDR3 sequences, roughly 30% seen once, with roughly 8.2% in the top ten. On this clonotype itself: Its antigen is not identified.

This chain joins TRBV15 and TRBJ1-5; a weak D match, TRBD1 (6 bases). The material sequenced was blood. The source of this sequence is a woman aged 30 to 39 in good health. The CDR3 region is CATSRNRDSNQPQHF. The CDR3 DNA is TGTGCCACCAGCAGGAACAGGGATAGCAATCAGCCCCAGCATTTT.